The 30 T cell receptor beta chains listed next were all sequenced from one sample in a study of blood T cell repertoires in COVID-19. The table came from immunoSEQ multiplex PCR; TCRdb's copy has only in-frame clones and leaves some out. This sample has roughly 66,000 clones, with 91% found just once. Material for sequencing was peripheral blood. The source is a human donor in a cohort sampled during active COVID-19.

The V and J genes are TRBV19 and TRBJ1-6; D might be TRBD1 (5 bases). The CDR3 is 15 amino acids. V gave up 3 bases and J gave up 4 bases, with 10 bases separating them. Germline V gene sequence: CDR1 LNHDA, CDR2 SQIVND (reference sequence). The CDR3 coding sequence is TGTGCCAGTAGTATTGGCAGGGATTATAATTCACCCCTCCACTTT. This sequence encodes CASSIGRDYNSPLHF.

The rearrangement links TRBV24-1 to TRBJ2-3; D is perhaps TRBD1 (6 bases). CDR1 KGHDR and CDR2 SFDVKD come from the germline V gene. V dropped 5 bases and J dropped 2 bases, with 13 bases sitting between them. The CDR3 spans 15 residues. Written as DNA, the CDR3 is TGTGCCACCAGTGCAGGGGTTGGATACACAGATACGCAGTATTTT. As protein: CATSAGVGYTDTQYF.

The CDR3 protein is CATRQGRGSYNEQFF. CDR3 nucleotide sequence: TGTGCCACCAGACAGGGCCGGGGCTCCTACAATGAGCAGTTCTTC. The V and J genes are TRBV24-1 and TRBJ2-1, with D tentatively TRBD1 (6 bases). CDR1 KGHDR and CDR2 SFDVKD come from the germline V gene. The CDR3 contains 15 residues. Trimming cost V 7 bases and J 0 bases, with 12 bases left between them.

V gene TRBV12-5 combines with J gene TRBJ2-4; 8 bases map to TRBD1. Unmatched junction bases numbered 3, after V lost 1 base and J lost 1 base. Germline V gene lookup returns CDR1 LGHNT and CDR2 FRNRAP. CDR3 length: 16 residues. CDR3 residues: CASGLGQGLAKNIQYF. In DNA, the CDR3 is TGTGCTAGTGGTTTGGGACAGGGGTTGGCCAAAAACATTCAGTACTTC.

This clone was counted a few times. The chain links TRBV30 to TRBJ1-1; D is unresolved. V shed 3 bases and J shed 1 base, with 21 bases lying between them. The CDR3 is 17 residues long. Germline V gives CDR1 GTSNPN, CDR2 SVGIG (reference sequence). CDR3 sequence: CAWSRLLGLSPNTEAFF. DNA of the CDR3: TGTGCCTGGAGCCGATTGCTAGGACTTTCCCCGAACACTGAAGCTTTCTTT.

This chain links TRBV5-4 with TRBJ2-3, with 8 positions matching TRBD2. Trimming removed 4 bases from V and 6 bases from J; junction bases left unmatched: 10. Germline lookup yields CDR1 SGHNT and CDR2 YYREEE (reference sequence). This CDR3 has 15 amino acids. The CDR3 nucleotides are TGTGCCAGCAGCCCTACTAGCGGTCGGGGGGATACGCAGTATTTT. This sequence encodes CASSPTSGRGDTQYF.

The sample holds one count of this clone. The V and J genes are TRBV6-5 and TRBJ2-3; possible D gene TRBD1, 5 bases. In germline, CDR1 is MNHEY, CDR2 SVGAGI. The CDR3 extends over 13 amino acids. Trimming removed 5 bases at V and 6 bases at J, with 12 bases between. As DNA, the CDR3 is TGTGCCAGCAGTACCAGGGTGGGGGATACGCAGTATTTT. It yields the protein CASSTRVGDTQYF.

The rearrangement joins TRBV5-1 to TRBJ2-7; D perhaps matches TRBD2 (6 bases). Germline lookup yields CDR1 SGHRS and CDR2 YFSETQ. The CDR3 sequence is 16 residues long. V was clipped by 0 bases and J by 0 bases, with 13 bases between them. The DNA of the CDR3 is TGCGCCAGCAGCTTGGCGGGGGTAGGGGACTCCTACGAGCAGTACTTC. It specifies CASSLAGVGDSYEQYF.

The chain uses TRBV9 and TRBJ1-5, with a weak D call TRBD1 (6 bases). V dropped 7 bases and J dropped 3 bases, with 23 bases sitting between them. This CDR3 is 17 amino acids long. Germline CDR1 is SGDLS and CDR2 is YYNGEE. CDR3 bases: TGTGCCAGCTGCCCGATCTCCGGTACAGGGAACAATCAGCCCCAGCATTTT. Residues: CASCPISGTGNNQPQHF.

The chain employs TRBV29-1 and TRBJ2-7; a weak D match, TRBD2 (6 bases). V lost 1 base to trimming and J lost 5 bases, with 6 bases between them. There are 11 residues in the CDR3. Germline CDR1 SQVTM, CDR2 ANQGSEA. For the CDR3, the DNA is TGCAGCGTTGAAGCTAGCGACGAGCAGTACTTC. Amino acids: CSVEASDEQYF.

The V gene is TRBV7-9, the J gene TRBJ1-5; 7 bases agree with TRBD1. In germline, CDR1 is SEHNR, CDR2 FQNEAQ (reference sequence). CDR3 size: 16 residues. V lost 0 bases, J lost 5 bases, and 7 bases stayed unmatched. The DNA for the CDR3 is TGTGCCAGCAGCTTAGCTGGGACAGTCGGCTATCAGCCCCAGCATTTT. Its translation is CASSLAGTVGYQPQHF.

The chain is built from TRBV27 and TRBJ1-5; D unresolved. V shed 5 bases and J shed 2 bases, with 10 bases lying between them. This CDR3 region has 14 residues. Germline V gene sequence: CDR1 MNHEY, CDR2 SMNVEV (reference sequence). The CDR3 region has the DNA TGTGCCAGCAGTAGCGGTTGGGGCAATCAGCCCCAGCATTTT. Translation gives CASSSGWGNQPQHF.

This chain uses TRBV2 with TRBJ1-2; D is unresolved. The V end was cut by 3 bases, the J end by 8 bases, with 10 bases between. This CDR3 has 12 amino acids. The germline CDR1 and CDR2 sequences are SNHLY and FYNNEI. The CDR3 loop is CASSERPGGYTF. DNA for the CDR3: TGTGCCAGCAGTGAGAGACCCGGGGGCTACACCTTC.

The V and J genes are TRBV6-5 and TRBJ2-7, with 11 bases identical to TRBD2. The CDR3 has 13 amino acids. The V and J ends lost 11 bases and 4 bases, in that order; junction bases with no gene match: 7. From germline, CDR1 is MNHEY and CDR2 SVGAGI. The CDR3 protein is CAASTSGSYEQYF. In DNA, the CDR3 is TGTGCCGCGAGCACTAGCGGGAGTTACGAGCAGTACTTC.

This chain connects TRBV14 to TRBJ1-2, with D tentatively TRBD1 (6 bases). The V gene lost 4 bases and the J gene lost 2 bases, with 14 bases spanning the gap. This CDR3 comprises 15 residues. Germline V gene lookup returns CDR1 SGHDN and CDR2 FVKESK. The DNA of the CDR3 is TGTGCCAGCAGCCCACGGGCAGGGGCCAACTATGGCTACACCTTC. Its protein product is CASSPRAGANYGYTF.

The chain couples TRBV18 to TRBJ1-2; 7 bases fit TRBD1. The germline CDR1 and CDR2 sequences are KGHSH and LQKENI. There are 13 residues in the CDR3. Trimming removed 5 bases from V and 3 bases from J; junction bases left unmatched: 3. The CDR3 sequence is CASSIGTDYGYTF. DNA of the CDR3: TGTGCCAGCTCAATAGGGACAGACTATGGCTACACCTTC.

This sequence joins TRBV7-6 and TRBJ2-2, with 8 nucleotides matching TRBD2. Trimming at V came to 1 base and at J to 3 bases, leaving 4 bases not matched to a gene. Looked up from germline, CDR1 is SGHVS and CDR2 is FNYEAQ. The CDR3 is made up of 16 amino acids. CDR3 sequence: CASSLDGGDDTGELFF. CDR3 nucleotide sequence: TGTGCCAGCAGCTTAGACGGGGGGGACGACACCGGGGAGCTGTTTTTT.

This sequence joins TRBV5-4 and TRBJ2-5; tentative D call: TRBD1 (6 bases). Germline V CDR1 and CDR2: SGHNT, YYREEE (reference sequence). The CDR3 covers 15 residues. Trimming cost V 3 bases and J 3 bases, with 15 bases left between them. The CDR3 nucleotides are TGTGCCAGCAGCTCCCCTTTAGGGGGAGAAGAGACCCAGTACTTC. Translation gives CASSSPLGGEETQYF.

The rearrangement links TRBV3-1 (or the pseudogene TRBV3-2) to TRBJ2-1; 9 bases are a match to TRBD2. The CDR3 extends over 16 amino acids. Germline V gives CDR1 LGHDT, CDR2 YNNKEL (reference sequence). V shed 2 bases, J shed 9 bases, and the junction held 11 bases outside the gene matches. Here the CDR3 reads CASSQPRAGGATEQFF. DNA of the CDR3: TGTGCCAGCAGCCAACCTCGCGCGGGGGGGGCGACTGAGCAGTTCTTC.

In DNA form, the CDR3 reads TGCAGCGTAGGGACAGACAACAACTATGGCTACACCTTC. Protein sequence: CSVGTDNNYGYTF. The chain has TRBV29-1 and TRBJ1-2, with TRBD1 matching 7 bases. The germline CDR1 and CDR2 sequences are SQVTM and ANQGSEA. The CDR3 consists of 13 residues. V shed 6 bases and J 2 bases; nucleotides not matched to a gene: 6.

The chain carries TRBV5-1 and TRBJ2-2; 7 bases agree with TRBD1. CDR1 and CDR2 from the germline V gene are SGHRS and YFSETQ. The CDR3 covers 15 residues. Trimming took 4 bases from V and 2 from J; bases not matched to a gene: 5. CDR3 residues: CASSDRVGNTGELFF. The CDR3 nucleotides read TGCGCCAGCAGCGACAGGGTGGGAAACACCGGGGAGCTGTTTTTT.

The chain combines TRBV18 with TRBJ1-6; 9 bases line up with TRBD1. Trimming removed 8 bases from V and 3 bases from J; junction bases left unmatched: 8. The CDR3 loop spans 16 amino acids. From germline, CDR1 is KGHSH and CDR2 LQKENI. Written as DNA, the CDR3 is TGTGCCAGCGCGCTCCCGGGACAGGGCTATAATTCACCCCTCCACTTT. Encoded protein: CASALPGQGYNSPLHF. The entire variable domain, with the rest obtained from reference TRBV18 and TRBJ1-6, is as follows: NAGVMQNPRHLVRRRGQEARLRCSPMKGHSHVYWYRQLPEEGLKFMVYLQKENIIDESGMPKERFSAEFPKEGPSILRIQQVVRGDSAAYFCASALPGQGYNSPLHFGNGTRLTVT.

The table lists this clone with a count of one. The chain is built from TRBV5-5 and TRBJ2-6, with D perhaps matching TRBD1 (5 bases). Germline CDR1 and CDR2: SGHKS and YYEKEE (reference sequence). Trimming removed 0 bases from V and 0 bases from J, with 13 bases in between. The CDR3 runs 18 residues. In nucleotides, the CDR3 is TGTGCCAGCAGCTTGGCGCGACAGAGAGACTCTGGGGCCAACGTCCTGACTTTC. It is translated as CASSLARQRDSGANVLTF. The full variable domain, rest sourced from reference TRBV5-5 and TRBJ2-6, is DAGVTQSPTHLIKTRGQQVTLRCSPISGHKSVSWYQQVLGQGPQFIFQYYEKEERGRGNFPDRFSARQFPNYSSELNVNALLLGDSALYLCASSLARQRDSGANVLTFGAGSRLTVL.

The chain couples TRBV11-3 to TRBJ2-1; 9 bases fit TRBD2. The CDR3 is 14 amino acids. With 4 bases clipped from V and 6 bases from J, the junction kept 4 bases outside the gene matches. Per the germline V gene, CDR1 is SGHNT and CDR2 is YENEEA. The CDR3 bases are TGTGCCAGCAGCTCTAGCGGGAATGTCAATGAGCAGTTCTTC. Protein product: CASSSSGNVNEQFF.

The chain couples TRBV28 to TRBJ1-2, with D unclear. Trimming took 2 bases from V and 4 from J, leaving 8 bases between them. Germline V gene data show CDR1 as MDHEN and CDR2 as SYDVKM. The CDR3 covers 13 residues. CDR3 sequence: CASSLSGRYGYTF. CDR3 DNA: TGTGCCAGCAGTTTAAGCGGGCGCTATGGCTACACCTTC.

The chain joins TRBV21-1 to TRBJ2-2; TRBD1 reflects the table's D call only, with no check against the DNA. TRBV21-1 is given as a pseudogene. This CDR3 spans 16 amino acids. The CDR3 loop is CASSTNRTGWAGELFF. The CDR3 DNA reads as TGTGCCAGCAGCACCAATCGGACAGGGTGGGCCGGGGAGCTGTTTTTT.

This clone has only one observation. This sequence joins TRBV7-3 and TRBJ2-1; 9 bases line up with TRBD1. With 5 bases clipped from V and 4 bases from J, the junction kept 9 bases outside the gene matches. This CDR3 is 16 amino acids long. CDR1 is SGHTA and CDR2 is FQGTGA in the germline V gene. Written as DNA, the CDR3 is TGTGCCAGCAGCCTCACCCCCGGGACAGGGTACAATGAGCAGTTCTTC. It translates to CASSLTPGTGYNEQFF.

This chain connects TRBV27 to TRBJ2-1, with 7 nucleotides matching TRBD2. The CDR3 is made up of 15 amino acids. CDR1 is MNHEY and CDR2 is SMNVEV in the germline V gene (reference sequence). After removal of 6 bases from V and 8 bases from J, the junction contained 13 bases not matched to a gene. The CDR3 protein is CASSRGAGSWDEQFF. The CDR3 region has the DNA TGTGCCAGCAGCAGAGGAGCGGGATCTTGGGATGAGCAGTTCTTC.

The rearrangement uses TRBV7-2 and TRBJ1-2, with 7 bases matching TRBD1. Looked up from germline, CDR1 is SGHTA and CDR2 is FQGNSA. With V trimmed by 10 bases and J by 8 bases, 16 bases remained unmatched. CDR3 length equals 14 residues. CDR3: CATRPPPGGEGYTF. The CDR3 nucleotides read TGTGCCACCCGACCCCCCCCAGGGGGTGAGGGCTACACCTTC. Variable domain in full (rest from reference TRBV7-2 and TRBJ1-2): GAGVSQSPSNKVTEKGKDVELRCDPISGHTALYWYRQSLGQGLEFLIYFQGNSAPDKSGLPSDRFSAERTGGSVSTLTIQRTQQEDSAVYLCATRPPPGGEGYTFGSGTRLTVV.

The genes are TRBV6-6 and TRBJ1-4; D unclear. V shed 2 bases and J shed 8 bases, with 6 bases lying between them. The CDR3 has 12 residues. Germline CDR1 MNHNY, CDR2 SVGAGI (reference sequence). CDR3 in amino acids: CASSYQQEKLFF. In nucleotides, the CDR3 is TGTGCCAGCAGTTACCAACAGGAAAAACTGTTTTTT.